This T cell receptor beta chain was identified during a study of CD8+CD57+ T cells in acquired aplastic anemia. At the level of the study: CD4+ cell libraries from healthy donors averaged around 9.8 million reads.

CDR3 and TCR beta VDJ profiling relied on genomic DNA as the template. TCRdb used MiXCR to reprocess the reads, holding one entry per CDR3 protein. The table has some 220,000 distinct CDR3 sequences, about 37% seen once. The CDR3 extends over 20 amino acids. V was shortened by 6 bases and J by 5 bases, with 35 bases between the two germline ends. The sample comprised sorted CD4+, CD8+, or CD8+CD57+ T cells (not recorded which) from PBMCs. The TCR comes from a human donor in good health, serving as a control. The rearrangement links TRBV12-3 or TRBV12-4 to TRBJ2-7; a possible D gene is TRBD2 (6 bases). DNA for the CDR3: TGTGCCAGCAGAGCCTACGGGGGTGGTGGAGGGCCCTTCTTTGAGGACGAGCAGTACTTC. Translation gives CASRAYGGGGGPFFEDEQYF.